The present TCR beta chain was sequenced within a study of PD-1 blockade in classical Hodgkin lymphoma. In its sample, this clone was seen once. Germline CDR1 MNHEY, CDR2 SVGAGI. This CDR3 contains 14 residues. Germline trimming cut 4 bases from V and 6 bases from J; bases unmatched to any gene: 8. No patient escaped relapse after autologous stem cell transplantation, and brentuximab vedotin exposure varied. Best response was recorded as complete response, partial response or progressive disease. Clones were sequenced by immunoSEQ multiplex PCR, and TCRdb holds only the in-frame ones, with some missing. The table shows about 26,000 clones, with approximately 67% occurring only once.

The V call is TRBV6-5, the J call TRBJ2-7, with TRBD2 matching over 8 bases. The specimen was peripheral blood mononuclear cells (PBMCs), collected before the second cycle of nivolumab. The receptor was isolated from a human donor with classical Hodgkin lymphoma. The CDR3, as DNA: TGTGCCAGCAGTTCCGGGACTAGGGACTTCGAGCAGTACTTC. It specifies CASSSGTRDFEQYF.